The 9 T cell receptor beta chains below all came from one sample that was sequenced in a study of T cells in Graves' hyperthyroidism and ophthalmopathy. Researchers took RNA transcripts and amplified the TCR beta CDR3 regions from them. The HTBI primer set drove a first-round RT-PCR of the TCR CDR3. MiXCR, applied by TCRdb to the multiplex PCR reads, yields one record per CDR3 protein. The sample has fewer than 900,000 distinct CDR3 sequences; around a sixth are singletons. The sample was blood. All receptors come from a woman aged 45 to 65 with Graves' hyperthyroidism that later progressed to Graves' ophthalmopathy.

A note on this clonotype: A much larger clone lies a single base off, so this may be a read error. The chain employs TRBV6-1 and TRBJ2-7; D uncertain. Per the germline V gene, CDR1 is MNHNS and CDR2 is SASEGT. CDR3 length: 13 residues. The CDR3 here is CASSDLGLYGQYF. CDR3 in DNA: TGTGCCAGCAGTGACCTGGGCCTCTACGGGCAGTACTTC.

J is TRBJ1-3 and V is TRBV20-1, with 7 bases fitting TRBD1. Germline V gene lookup returns CDR1 DFQATT and CDR2 SNEGSKA (reference sequence). V was pared by 3 bases and J by 0 bases, with 8 bases of the junction left unmatched. This CDR3 region has 16 residues. CDR3 sequence: CSARDDRESSGNTIYF. DNA for the CDR3: TGCAGTGCTAGGGACGACAGGGAGTCCTCTGGAAACACCATATATTTT.

The genes are TRBV12-5 and TRBJ1-1; D is unclear. Trimming removed 0 bases from V and 5 bases from J, with 7 bases in between. The CDR3 runs 13 residues. Per germline, CDR1 LGHNT and CDR2 FRNRAP. The CDR3 spells CASGLVPGTEAFF. The DNA of the CDR3 is TGTGCTAGTGGTTTGGTACCGGGGACTGAAGCTTTCTTT.

This clonotype was seen only a few times. This chain uses TRBV4-1 with TRBJ2-1; D is undetermined. Trimming stripped 1 base from V and 8 bases from J, with 12 bases between. The CDR3 loop spans 14 amino acids. Germline-derived CDR1 and CDR2 are MGHRA and YSYEKL. CDR3 in amino acids: CASSQARASYEQFF. CDR3 in DNA: TGCGCCAGCAGCCAAGCACGGGCCAGTTATGAGCAGTTCTTC.

This sequence joins TRBV20-1 and TRBJ1-2, with TRBD1 as a possible D gene (5 bases). Trimming left V 6 bases short and J 8 bases short, with 25 bases between. The germline CDR1 and CDR2 sequences are DFQATT and SNEGSKA (reference sequence). The CDR3 runs 15 residues. For the CDR3, the DNA is TGCAGTGCAATAGCCGAGGGGTGGGGAGCGAGCGGCTACACCTTC. Translation: CSAIAEGWGASGYTF.

The chain uses TRBV5-4 and TRBJ2-1, with D maybe TRBD1 (5 bases). Trimming took 4 bases from V and 4 from J, leaving 15 bases between them. Germline CDR1 SGHNT, CDR2 YYREEE (reference sequence). The length of the CDR3 is 15 residues. CDR3 residues: CASSIGTGQYNEQFF. CDR3 nucleotides: TGTGCCAGCAGCATAGGAACAGGACAATACAATGAGCAGTTCTTC.

This clonotype was picked up one time. The chain joins TRBV6-2 or TRBV6-3 to TRBJ2-7; 9 bases line up with TRBD1. CDR3 length: 15 amino acids. After removal of 5 bases from V and 3 bases from J, the junction contained 8 bases not matched to a gene. CDR1 MNHEY and CDR2 SVGEGT come from the germline V gene. CDR3 in amino acids: CASSPLGTGSYEQYF. The CDR3 nucleotides are TGTGCCAGCAGTCCCCTCGGGACAGGGAGCTACGAGCAGTACTTC.

The chain combines TRBV6-1 with TRBJ1-1; D perhaps matches TRBD1 (5 bases). V lost 5 bases and J lost 5, with 15 bases in between. Germline CDR1 and CDR2: MNHNS and SASEGT. The CDR3 runs 14 residues. The CDR3 DNA is TGTGCCAGCAGTTTATGGGGGGGGAGGACTGAAGCTTTCTTT. Its translation: CASSLWGGRTEAFF.

This clonotype showed up many times. The CDR3 region is CASSLARGQGAYEQYF. CDR3 DNA sequence: TGTGCCAGCAGTTTAGCGCGGGGACAGGGGGCTTACGAGCAGTACTTC. The rearrangement joins TRBV12-3 or TRBV12-4 to TRBJ2-7, with 12 nucleotides matching TRBD1. The CDR3 contains 16 residues. The junction had 4 bases not matched to a gene; V was cut back by 0 bases and J by 4 bases.